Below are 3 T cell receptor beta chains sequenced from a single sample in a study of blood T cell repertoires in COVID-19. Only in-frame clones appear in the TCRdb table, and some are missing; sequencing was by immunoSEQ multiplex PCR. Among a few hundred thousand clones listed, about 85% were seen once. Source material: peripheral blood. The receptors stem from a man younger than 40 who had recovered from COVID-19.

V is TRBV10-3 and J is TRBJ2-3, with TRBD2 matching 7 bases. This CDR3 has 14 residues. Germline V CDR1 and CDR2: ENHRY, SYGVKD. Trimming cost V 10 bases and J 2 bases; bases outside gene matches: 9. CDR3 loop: CATTAAGPTDTQYF. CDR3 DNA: TGTGCCACGACGGCAGCGGGGCCCACAGATACGCAGTATTTT.

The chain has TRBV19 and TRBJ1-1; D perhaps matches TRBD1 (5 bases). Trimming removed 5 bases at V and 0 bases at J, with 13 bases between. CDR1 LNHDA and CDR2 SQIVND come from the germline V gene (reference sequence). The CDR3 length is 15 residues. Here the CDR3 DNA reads TGTGCCAGTAGTTTGCAGGGTTTAATGAACACTGAAGCTTTCTTT. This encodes CASSLQGLMNTEAFF.

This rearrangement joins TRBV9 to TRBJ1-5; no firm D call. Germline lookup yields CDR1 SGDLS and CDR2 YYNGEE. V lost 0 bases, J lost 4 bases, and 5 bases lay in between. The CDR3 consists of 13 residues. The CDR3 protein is CASSVGENQPQHF. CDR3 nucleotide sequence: TGTGCCAGCAGCGTAGGGGAGAATCAGCCCCAGCATTTT.